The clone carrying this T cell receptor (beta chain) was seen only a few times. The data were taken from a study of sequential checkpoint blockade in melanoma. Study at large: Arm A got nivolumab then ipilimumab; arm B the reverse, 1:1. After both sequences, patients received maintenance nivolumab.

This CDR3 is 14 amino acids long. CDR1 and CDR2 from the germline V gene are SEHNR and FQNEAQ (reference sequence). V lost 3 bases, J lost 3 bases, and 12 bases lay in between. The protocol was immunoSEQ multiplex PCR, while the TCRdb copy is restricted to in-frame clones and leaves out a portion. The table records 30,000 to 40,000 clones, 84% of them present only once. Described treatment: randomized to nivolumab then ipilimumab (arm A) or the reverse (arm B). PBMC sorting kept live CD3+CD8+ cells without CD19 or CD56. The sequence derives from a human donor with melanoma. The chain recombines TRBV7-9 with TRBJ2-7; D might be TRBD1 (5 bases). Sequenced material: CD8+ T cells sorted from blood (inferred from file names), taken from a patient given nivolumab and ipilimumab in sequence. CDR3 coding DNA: TGTGCCAGCAGCTTCATAGGGGCTTTCTACGAGCAGTACTTC. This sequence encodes CASSFIGAFYEQYF.